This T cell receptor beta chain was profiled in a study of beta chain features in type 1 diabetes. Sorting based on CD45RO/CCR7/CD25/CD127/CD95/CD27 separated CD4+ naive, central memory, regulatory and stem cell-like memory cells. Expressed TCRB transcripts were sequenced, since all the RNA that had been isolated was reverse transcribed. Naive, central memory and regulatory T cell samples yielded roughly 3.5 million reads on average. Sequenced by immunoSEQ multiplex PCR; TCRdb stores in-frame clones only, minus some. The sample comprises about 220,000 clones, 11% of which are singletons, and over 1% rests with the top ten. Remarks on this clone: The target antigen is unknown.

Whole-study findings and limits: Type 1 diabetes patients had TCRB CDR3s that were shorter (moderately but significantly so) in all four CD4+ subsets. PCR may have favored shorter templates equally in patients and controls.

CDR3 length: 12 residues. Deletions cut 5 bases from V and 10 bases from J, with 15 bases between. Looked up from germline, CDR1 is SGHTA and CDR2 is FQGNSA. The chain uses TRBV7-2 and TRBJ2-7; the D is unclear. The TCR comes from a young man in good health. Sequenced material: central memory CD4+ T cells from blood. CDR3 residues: CASSVTNSPQYF. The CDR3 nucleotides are TGTGCCAGCAGCGTAACCAACAGCCCCCAGTACTTC.